Listed below are T cell receptor beta chains from one sample, sequenced in a study of CD4+ T cells in melanoma. The protocol was immunoSEQ multiplex PCR, while the TCRdb copy is restricted to in-frame clones and leaves out a portion. The profile shows over 14,000 clones, about 60% of them singletons. The sample consisted of cells from a culture (not recorded whether cultured in vitro). The receptors were sampled from a human donor with melanoma. The CDR3 runs from the conserved cysteine through the conserved F or W. The order of the fields is J gene, V gene, clone size, D gene, CDR3 protein, CDR3 DNA. D genes are given only for firm matches. Part of the rows lack a size; the others show once, few, many or a class for expanded clones.

j_call: TRBJ2-2
v_call: TRBV11-1
clone_size: NA
d_call: TRBD1
cdr3_aa: CASSPNRGQGGGELFF
cdr3_nt: TGTGCCAGCAGCCCTAACAGGGGGCAAGGGGGCGGGGAGCTGTTTTTT

j_call: TRBJ1-2
v_call: TRBV6-5
clone_size: NA
d_call: TRBD1
cdr3_aa: CASSTGTALYGYTF
cdr3_nt: TGTGCCAGCAGTACCGGGACAGCTCTATATGGCTACACCTTC

j_call: TRBJ2-7
v_call: TRBV27
clone_size: NA
d_call: NA
cdr3_aa: CASRRRDRPYEQYF
cdr3_nt: TGTGCCAGCAGACGTCGGGATAGGCCCTACGAGCAGTACTTC

j_call: TRBJ1-5
v_call: TRBV30
clone_size: NA
d_call: NA
cdr3_aa: CAWSDGTQPQHF
cdr3_nt: TGTGCCTGGAGCGATGGAACTCAGCCCCAGCATTTT

j_call: TRBJ1-2
v_call: TRBV5-1
clone_size: NA
d_call: NA
cdr3_aa: CASSLDSNGGYTF
cdr3_nt: TGCGCCAGCAGCTTAGACTCAAACGGGGGCTACACCTTC

j_call: TRBJ2-5
v_call: TRBV5-5
clone_size: NA
d_call: NA
cdr3_aa: CASSTRTETQETQYF
cdr3_nt: TGTGCCAGCAGCACCCGGACAGAAACACAAGAGACCCAGTACTTC

j_call: TRBJ2-1
v_call: TRBV19
clone_size: NA
d_call: NA
cdr3_aa: CASSGRVNNEQFF
cdr3_nt: TGTGCCAGTAGCGGAAGAGTCAACAATGAGCAGTTCTTC

j_call: TRBJ1-1
v_call: TRBV7-9
clone_size: NA
d_call: NA
cdr3_aa: CASSFSENTEAFF
cdr3_nt: TGTGCCAGCAGCTTTTCGGAGAACACTGAAGCTTTCTTT

j_call: TRBJ2-1
v_call: TRBV18
clone_size: NA
d_call: TRBD2
cdr3_aa: CASSRLAGYNEQFF
cdr3_nt: TGTGCCAGCTCGAGGCTAGCGGGTTACAATGAGCAGTTCTTC

j_call: TRBJ2-7
v_call: TRBV4-1
clone_size: NA
d_call: TRBD2
cdr3_aa: CASSQVWLAGSEQYF
cdr3_nt: TGCGCCAGCAGCCAGGTCTGGCTAGCGGGGTCCGAGCAGTACTTC

j_call: TRBJ1-1
v_call: TRBV14
clone_size: NA
d_call: NA
cdr3_aa: CASSQEGSLMNTEAFF
cdr3_nt: TGTGCCAGCAGCCAAGAAGGCAGCCTTATGAACACTGAAGCTTTCTTT

j_call: TRBJ2-2
v_call: TRBV4-2
clone_size: NA
d_call: NA
cdr3_aa: CASSQDMARVTGELFF
cdr3_nt: TGTGCCAGCAGCCAAGATATGGCTAGGGTGACCGGGGAGCTGTTTTTT

j_call: TRBJ2-5
v_call: TRBV19
clone_size: few
d_call: TRBD2
cdr3_aa: CASSNSGAQETQYF
cdr3_nt: TGTGCCAGTAGTAACAGCGGGGCCCAAGAGACCCAGTACTTC

j_call: TRBJ1-2
v_call: TRBV11-2
clone_size: NA
d_call: TRBD1
cdr3_aa: CASSLAGQVGAYGYTF
cdr3_nt: TGTGCCAGCAGCTTAGCGGGACAGGTTGGGGCTTATGGCTACACCTTC

j_call: TRBJ1-1
v_call: TRBV9
clone_size: NA
d_call: NA
cdr3_aa: CASSGAWNTEAFF
cdr3_nt: TGTGCCAGCAGTGGGGCCTGGAACACTGAAGCTTTCTTT

j_call: TRBJ1-6
v_call: TRBV6-1
clone_size: few
d_call: NA
cdr3_aa: CASTERPRRSPLHF
cdr3_nt: TGTGCCAGCACTGAACGGCCAAGGAGGTCACCCCTCCACTTT

j_call: TRBJ1-5
v_call: TRBV6-1
clone_size: NA
d_call: NA
cdr3_aa: CASREGPYSNQPQHF
cdr3_nt: TGTGCCAGCAGGGAGGGCCCCTATAGCAATCAGCCCCAGCATTTT

j_call: TRBJ1-5
v_call: TRBV30
clone_size: NA
d_call: NA
cdr3_aa: CAWSNGGLQPQHF
cdr3_nt: TGTGCCTGGAGTAATGGGGGCTTGCAGCCCCAGCATTTT

j_call: TRBJ2-7
v_call: TRBV5-1
clone_size: NA
d_call: NA
cdr3_aa: CASSFGGVFSYEQYF
cdr3_nt: TGCGCCAGCAGCTTTGGCGGGGTATTCTCCTACGAGCAGTACTTC

j_call: TRBJ2-2
v_call: TRBV6-6
clone_size: NA
d_call: NA
cdr3_aa: CASGPPQRVSELFF
cdr3_nt: TGTGCCAGCGGCCCTCCGCAGCGGGTGTCGGAGCTGTTTTTT

j_call: TRBJ2-2
v_call: TRBV5-8
clone_size: NA
d_call: NA
cdr3_aa: CASSFGTAGAGELFF
cdr3_nt: TGTGCCAGCAGCTTCGGCACGGCCGGGGCCGGGGAGCTGTTTTTT

j_call: TRBJ2-2
v_call: TRBV5-4
clone_size: medium-sized
d_call: NA
cdr3_aa: CASSPVMSDTGELFF
cdr3_nt: TGTGCCAGCAGCCCCGTGATGAGCGACACCGGGGAGCTGTTTTTT

j_call: TRBJ2-2
v_call: TRBV10-2
clone_size: NA
d_call: NA
cdr3_aa: CASKERSNTGELFF
cdr3_nt: TGCGCCAGCAAGGAAAGGAGTAACACCGGGGAGCTGTTTTTT

j_call: TRBJ1-3
v_call: TRBV7-2
clone_size: few
d_call: NA
cdr3_aa: CASSETAGNTIYF
cdr3_nt: TGTGCCAGCAGCGAGACAGCAGGAAACACCATATATTTT

j_call: TRBJ2-2
v_call: TRBV13
clone_size: NA
d_call: NA
cdr3_aa: CASSLALGWAGELFF
cdr3_nt: TGTGCCAGCAGCTTAGCGCTCGGTTGGGCCGGGGAGCTGTTTTTT

j_call: TRBJ1-1
v_call: TRBV5-1
clone_size: NA
d_call: NA
cdr3_aa: CASSFTANTEAFF
cdr3_nt: TGCGCCAGCAGCTTTACAGCAAACACTGAAGCTTTCTTT

j_call: TRBJ1-1
v_call: TRBV5-8
clone_size: NA
d_call: NA
cdr3_aa: CASSLVQGKGMNTEAFF
cdr3_nt: TGTGCCAGCAGCTTGGTCCAGGGAAAGGGGATGAACACTGAAGCTTTCTTT

j_call: TRBJ1-4
v_call: TRBV6-6
clone_size: NA
d_call: NA
cdr3_aa: CASTRAPSKEVFF
cdr3_nt: TGTGCCAGCACCCGGGCCCCCTCAAAAGAGGTGTTTTTT

j_call: TRBJ1-3
v_call: TRBV7-8
clone_size: NA
d_call: NA
cdr3_aa: CASTPQVIPSGNTIYF
cdr3_nt: TGTGCCAGCACCCCACAGGTTATCCCCTCTGGAAACACCATATATTTT

j_call: TRBJ1-6
v_call: TRBV7-9
clone_size: NA
d_call: NA
cdr3_aa: CASRMGSESPLHF
cdr3_nt: TGTGCCAGCAGGATGGGTAGCGAATCACCCCTCCACTTT

j_call: TRBJ2-3
v_call: TRBV7-9
clone_size: NA
d_call: NA
cdr3_aa: CASSSTGGRAVYF
cdr3_nt: TGTGCCAGCAGCTCAACCGGGGGCAGGGCGGTGTATTTT

j_call: TRBJ1-6
v_call: TRBV5-1
clone_size: NA
d_call: NA
cdr3_aa: CASSLGPRGNSPLHF
cdr3_nt: TGCGCCAGCAGCTTGGGTCCTCGGGGAAATTCACCCCTCCACTTT

j_call: TRBJ2-2
v_call: TRBV6-1
clone_size: NA
d_call: NA
cdr3_aa: CASSPLVGELFF
cdr3_nt: TGTGCCAGCAGTCCGTTGGTCGGGGAGCTGTTTTTT

j_call: TRBJ2-1
v_call: TRBV6-5
clone_size: few
d_call: NA
cdr3_aa: CASSIQRSSYNEQFF
cdr3_nt: TGTGCCAGCAGCATCCAGCGGAGCTCCTACAATGAGCAGTTCTTC

j_call: TRBJ2-1
v_call: TRBV11-2
clone_size: NA
d_call: TRBD1
cdr3_aa: CASSRRGQGANEQFF
cdr3_nt: TGTGCCAGCAGCCGCCGGGGACAGGGGGCTAATGAGCAGTTCTTC

j_call: TRBJ2-5
v_call: TRBV19
clone_size: once
d_call: TRBD1
cdr3_aa: CASPRPRGHQETQYF
cdr3_nt: TGTGCCTCCCCGAGGCCCAGGGGGCACCAAGAGACCCAGTACTTC

j_call: TRBJ1-2
v_call: TRBV5-4
clone_size: NA
d_call: NA
cdr3_aa: CASSLRGFNYGYTF
cdr3_nt: TGTGCCAGCAGCTTAAGAGGTTTTAACTATGGCTACACCTTC

j_call: TRBJ2-3
v_call: TRBV6-1
clone_size: NA
d_call: NA
cdr3_aa: CASSGGGGTDTQYF
cdr3_nt: TGTGCCAGCAGTGGAGGGGGAGGCACAGATACGCAGTATTTT

j_call: TRBJ2-1
v_call: TRBV7-2
clone_size: NA
d_call: TRBD2
cdr3_aa: CASSPRLAGRDEQFF
cdr3_nt: TGTGCCAGCAGCCCTAGACTAGCGGGGAGGGATGAGCAGTTCTTC

j_call: TRBJ2-5
v_call: TRBV10-1
clone_size: NA
d_call: TRBD1
cdr3_aa: CASSGGLRQGSAETQYF
cdr3_nt: TGCGCCAGCAGTGGTGGACTCCGACAGGGATCGGCAGAGACCCAGTACTTC

j_call: TRBJ2-3
v_call: TRBV5-6
clone_size: NA
d_call: TRBD2
cdr3_aa: CASRVAGGTDTQYF
cdr3_nt: TGTGCCAGCAGAGTAGCGGGGGGCACAGATACGCAGTATTTT